This TCR beta chain is from a study of shared clonotypes between healthy human individuals. Only in-frame clones appear in the TCRdb table, and some are missing; sequencing was by immunoSEQ multiplex PCR. Among about 690,000 clones listed, roughly 91% were seen once. The CDR3 covers 15 residues. Germline V gives CDR1 SGHNT, CDR2 YYREEE (reference sequence). Trimming removed 3 bases from V and 5 bases from J; junction bases left unmatched: 6. J is TRBJ2-5 and V is TRBV5-4, with TRBD2 matching 11 bases. Material for sequencing was memory CD8+ T cells from PBMCs. Sample subset: CD45RO+ cells pooled with CCR7-negative TemRA cells. The source of this sequence is a young man in good health. Some clones in this sample may be carry-over from other donors' samples. CDR3 sequence (DNA): TGTGCCAGCAGCTCACTAGCGGGAGATTGGGAGACCCAGTACTTC. Translated, it gives CASSSLAGDWETQYF.